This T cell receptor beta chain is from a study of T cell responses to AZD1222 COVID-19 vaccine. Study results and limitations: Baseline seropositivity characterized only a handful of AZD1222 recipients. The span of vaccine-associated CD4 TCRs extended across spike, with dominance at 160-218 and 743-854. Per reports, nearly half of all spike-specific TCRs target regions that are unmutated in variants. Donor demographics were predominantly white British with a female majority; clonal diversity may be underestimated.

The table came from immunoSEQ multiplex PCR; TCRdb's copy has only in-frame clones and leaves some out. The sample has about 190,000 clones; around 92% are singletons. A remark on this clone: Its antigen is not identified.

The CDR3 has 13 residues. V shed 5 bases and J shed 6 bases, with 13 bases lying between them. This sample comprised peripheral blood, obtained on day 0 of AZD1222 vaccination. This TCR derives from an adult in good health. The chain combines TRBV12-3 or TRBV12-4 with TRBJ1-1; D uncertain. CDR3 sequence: CASSRREPAEAFF. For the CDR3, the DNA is TGTGCCAGCAGTAGACGCGAGCCGGCTGAAGCTTTCTTT.